This TCR beta chain was documented in a study of CD4 and CD8 cells across lung adenocarcinoma regions. The germline V and J ends were trimmed by 4 bases and 5 bases, with 2 bases remaining between them. CDR1 and CDR2 from the germline V gene are MNHNS and SASEGT. The CDR3 is made up of 10 amino acids. By frequency in the sample, this clonotype is medium-sized. TCRdb fed the PCR reads into MiXCR, producing one record per CDR3 protein. The sample has about 16,000 distinct CDR3 sequences; roughly 50% are singletons. J is TRBJ1-2 and V is TRBV6-1; no firm D call. The TCR was taken from a female donor with lung adenocarcinoma. The CD4 and CD8 labels of this study may be unreliable. Sequenced input: CD8+ T cells from the center of a lung tumor. CDR3 coding DNA: TGTGCCAGCAGTGCTTATGGCTACACCTTC. Its translation: CASSAYGYTF.